The TCR beta chain under discussion was sequenced for a study of shared clonotypes between healthy human individuals. Losses at the gene ends were 5 bases for V and 5 bases for J; bases not matched to a gene: 7. The CDR3 spans 15 residues. Germline V CDR1 and CDR2: SGHVS, FQNEAQ. Each PCR replicate run on unsorted PBMC took in 250 to 350 ng DNA, roughly 29,000 T cell genomes. What was sequenced on ten immunoSEQ deep assay plates was unsorted PBMC DNA. Sequenced by immunoSEQ multiplex PCR; TCRdb stores in-frame clones only, minus some. The repertoire holds about 490,000 clones, with approximately 80% as singletons.

This sequence joins TRBV7-8 and TRBJ1-5; 9 nucleotides line up with TRBD1. This receptor was taken from a woman in her forties in good health. Some clones in this sample may be carry-over from other donors' samples. Sequencing was carried out using PBMCs. For the CDR3, the DNA is TGTGCCAGCAGCCCGGGGACAGGGAAGGATCAGCCCCAGCATTTT. Protein sequence: CASSPGTGKDQPQHF.